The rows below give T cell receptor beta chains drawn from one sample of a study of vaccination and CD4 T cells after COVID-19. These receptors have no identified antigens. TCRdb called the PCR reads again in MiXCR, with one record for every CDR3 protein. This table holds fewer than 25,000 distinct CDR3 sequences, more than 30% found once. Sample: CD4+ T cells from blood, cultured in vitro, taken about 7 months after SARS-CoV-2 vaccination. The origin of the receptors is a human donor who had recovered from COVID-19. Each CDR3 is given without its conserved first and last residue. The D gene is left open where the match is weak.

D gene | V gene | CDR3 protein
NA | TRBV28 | ASSLGSLGGWEYGYT
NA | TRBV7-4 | ASSLPVSPQH
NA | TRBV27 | ASSFQASTDTQY
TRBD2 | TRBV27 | ASSLRTSGRASRNEQF
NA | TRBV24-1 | ATSDPVRAANEQF
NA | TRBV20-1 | SASLQNNGYT
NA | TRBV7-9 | ASSLRGAQETQY
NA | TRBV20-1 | SATGTRTGELF
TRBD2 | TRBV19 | ASSFAGTSLETQY
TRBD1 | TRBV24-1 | ATSDSRTGDGYT
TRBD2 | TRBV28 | ASSLRRTSGGGDTQY
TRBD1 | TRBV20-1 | SARNRGRPGANVLT
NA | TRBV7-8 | ASVGANVLT
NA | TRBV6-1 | ASRHPRTDSLSYNEQF
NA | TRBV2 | ASRRDLSNTEAF
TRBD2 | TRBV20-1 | SASSGRFREQY
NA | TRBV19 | ASSIIGLKPNQPQH
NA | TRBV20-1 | SASQSTDTQY
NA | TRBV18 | ASSPEGQGSRYT
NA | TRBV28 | ASSDYEQY
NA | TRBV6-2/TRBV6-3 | ASSHFPTGELF
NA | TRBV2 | ASFSLWGQETQY
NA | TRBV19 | ASSTPHGDGNQPQH
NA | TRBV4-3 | ASSQDAFQETQY
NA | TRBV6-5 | ASSSPRAGKF
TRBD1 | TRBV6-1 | ASSKTGTGGHTYYEQY
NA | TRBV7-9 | ASSLAGNTEAF
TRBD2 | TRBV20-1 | SASPMTGGRIKETQY
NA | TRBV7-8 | ASSRGGDTEAF
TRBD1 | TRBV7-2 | ASSSQQGTDTQY
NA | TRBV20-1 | SARDSLNEKLF
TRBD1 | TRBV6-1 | ASSERGTGLLGSPLH
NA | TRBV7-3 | ASSLTVSGANVLT
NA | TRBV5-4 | ASSLFSAGRLTYT
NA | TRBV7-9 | ASSSGGETQY
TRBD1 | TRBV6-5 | ASSSSDRVYEQY